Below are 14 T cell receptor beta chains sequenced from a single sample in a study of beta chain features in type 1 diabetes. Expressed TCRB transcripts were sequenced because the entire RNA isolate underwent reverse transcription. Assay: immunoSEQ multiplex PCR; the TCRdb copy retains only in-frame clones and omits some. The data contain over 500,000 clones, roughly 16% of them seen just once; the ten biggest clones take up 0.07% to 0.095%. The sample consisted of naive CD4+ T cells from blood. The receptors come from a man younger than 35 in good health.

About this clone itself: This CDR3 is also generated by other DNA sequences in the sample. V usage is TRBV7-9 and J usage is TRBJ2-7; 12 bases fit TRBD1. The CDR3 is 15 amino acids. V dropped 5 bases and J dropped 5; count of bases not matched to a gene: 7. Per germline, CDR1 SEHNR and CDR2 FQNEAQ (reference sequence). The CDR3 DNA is TGTGCCAGCAGCAAAAGCGGGACAGGGGGCCACGAGCAGTACTTC. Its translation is CASSKSGTGGHEQYF.

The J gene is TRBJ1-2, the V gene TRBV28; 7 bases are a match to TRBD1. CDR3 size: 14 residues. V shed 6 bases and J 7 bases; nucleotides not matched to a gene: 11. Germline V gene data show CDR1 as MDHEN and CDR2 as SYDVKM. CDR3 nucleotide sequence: TGTGCCAGCAGCTCAGGGGGTCCTTGGGGTGGCTACACCTTC. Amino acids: CASSSGGPWGGYTF.

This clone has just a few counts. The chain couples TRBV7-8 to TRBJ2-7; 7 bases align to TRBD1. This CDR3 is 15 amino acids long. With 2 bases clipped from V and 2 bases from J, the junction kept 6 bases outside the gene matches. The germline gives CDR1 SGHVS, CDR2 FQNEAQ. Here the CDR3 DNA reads TGTGCCAGCAGCTTAAGGTGGGACAGCCCCTACGAGCAGTACTTC. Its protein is CASSLRWDSPYEQYF.

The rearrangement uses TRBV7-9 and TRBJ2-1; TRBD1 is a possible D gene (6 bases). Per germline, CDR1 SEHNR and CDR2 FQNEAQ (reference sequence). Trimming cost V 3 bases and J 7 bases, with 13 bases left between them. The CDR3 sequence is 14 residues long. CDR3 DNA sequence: TGTGCCAGCAGCTTGGGGCAGGGGATGAATGAGCAGTTCTTC. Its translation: CASSLGQGMNEQFF.

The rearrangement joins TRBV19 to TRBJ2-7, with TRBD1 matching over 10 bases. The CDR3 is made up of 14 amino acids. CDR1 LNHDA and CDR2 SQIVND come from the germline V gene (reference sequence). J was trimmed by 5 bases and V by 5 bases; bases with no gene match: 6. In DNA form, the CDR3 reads TGTGCCAGTAGTCCGACGACAGGGGGCCACGAGCAGTACTTC. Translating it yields CASSPTTGGHEQYF.

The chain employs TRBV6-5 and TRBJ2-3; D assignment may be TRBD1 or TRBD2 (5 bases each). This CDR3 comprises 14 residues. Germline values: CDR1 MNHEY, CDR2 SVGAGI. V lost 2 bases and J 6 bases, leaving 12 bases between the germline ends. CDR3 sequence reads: CASSYEGEGDTQYF. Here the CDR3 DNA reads TGTGCCAGCAGTTACGAGGGAGAGGGGGATACGCAGTATTTT.

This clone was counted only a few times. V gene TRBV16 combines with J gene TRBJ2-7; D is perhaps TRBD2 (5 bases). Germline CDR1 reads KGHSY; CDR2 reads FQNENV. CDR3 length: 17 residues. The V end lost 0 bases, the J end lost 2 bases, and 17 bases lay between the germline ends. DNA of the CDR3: TGTGCCAGCAGCCAATCGTATCGGGGAACGGCAACCTACGAGCAGTACTTC. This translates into CASSQSYRGTATYEQYF.

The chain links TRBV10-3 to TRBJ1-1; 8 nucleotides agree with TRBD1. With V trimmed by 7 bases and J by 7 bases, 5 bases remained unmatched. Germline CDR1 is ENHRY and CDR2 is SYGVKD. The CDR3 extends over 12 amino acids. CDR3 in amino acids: CAITKGTGEAFF. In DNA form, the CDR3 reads TGTGCCATCACCAAAGGGACAGGTGAAGCTTTCTTT.

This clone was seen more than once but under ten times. For the CDR3, the DNA is TGCAGCGTTGAAGCCGGGACGAGGAACACTGAAGCTTTCTTT. It encodes CSVEAGTRNTEAFF. The chain has TRBV29-1 and TRBJ1-1; D perhaps matches TRBD1 (5 bases). The V end lost 1 base, the J end lost 1 base, and 10 bases lay between the germline ends. This CDR3 is built from 14 residues. Germline CDR1 SQVTM, CDR2 ANQGSEA.

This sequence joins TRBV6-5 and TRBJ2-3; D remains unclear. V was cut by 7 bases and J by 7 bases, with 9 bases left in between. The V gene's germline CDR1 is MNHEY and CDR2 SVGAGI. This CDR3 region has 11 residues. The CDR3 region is CASKFANTQYF. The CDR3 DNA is TGTGCCAGCAAGTTCGCAAATACGCAGTATTTT.

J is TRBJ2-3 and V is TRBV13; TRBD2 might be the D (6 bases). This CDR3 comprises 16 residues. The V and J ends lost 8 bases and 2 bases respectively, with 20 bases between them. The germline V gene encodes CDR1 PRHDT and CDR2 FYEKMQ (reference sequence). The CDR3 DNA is TGTGCCAGCGGATCTGCGGGGCCCCAAACCACAGATACGCAGTATTTT. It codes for CASGSAGPQTTDTQYF.

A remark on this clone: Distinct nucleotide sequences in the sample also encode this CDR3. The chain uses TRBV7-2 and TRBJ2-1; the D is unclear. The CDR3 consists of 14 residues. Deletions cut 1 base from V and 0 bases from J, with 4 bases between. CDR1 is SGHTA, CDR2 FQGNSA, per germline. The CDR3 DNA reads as TGTGCCAGCAGCTTAGGGGGCTCCTACAATGAGCAGTTCTTC. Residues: CASSLGGSYNEQFF.

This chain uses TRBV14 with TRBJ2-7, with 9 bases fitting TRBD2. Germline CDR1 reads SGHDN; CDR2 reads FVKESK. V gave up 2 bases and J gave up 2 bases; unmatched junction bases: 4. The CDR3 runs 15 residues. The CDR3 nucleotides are TGTGCCAGCAGCCAACTAGCGGGATTCACCTACGAGCAGTACTTC. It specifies CASSQLAGFTYEQYF.

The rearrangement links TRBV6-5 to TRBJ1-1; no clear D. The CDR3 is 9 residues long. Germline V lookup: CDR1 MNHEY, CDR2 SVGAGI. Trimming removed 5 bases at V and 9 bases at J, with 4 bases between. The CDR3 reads CASSTKAFF. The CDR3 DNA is TGTGCCAGCAGTACAAAAGCTTTCTTT.